A single sample gave rise to the 28 T cell receptor beta chains below, sequenced in a study of T cells in Graves' hyperthyroidism and ophthalmopathy (dated by TCRdb to about 2019). Receptors were amplified or captured by multiplex PCR. The sequencer listed for this sample is Illumina HiSeq 2000. The TCR beta CDR3 regions were amplified from RNA transcripts. For the first round of RT-PCR on the TCR CDR3, the HTBI primer set was used together with the Qiagen OneStep RT-PCR kit. TCRdb reworked the public reads: Q25 trimming with fastp, MiXCR clone assembly, productive beta chains retained. A single entry per CDR3 protein holds the most common genes and DNA from its merged rows. Counted in this sample were 35,000 to 45,000 distinct CDR3 sequences; roughly 49% of them appeared once. The top ten constitute roughly 6.2% of the sample. Sequenced: blood. The receptors here all came from a woman aged 45-60 years with Graves' hyperthyroidism that later progressed to Graves' ophthalmopathy.

The genes are TRBV9 and TRBJ2-2; no clear D. V shed 4 bases and J shed 9 bases, with 7 bases lying between them. This CDR3 is 11 amino acids long. Germline V lookup: CDR1 SGDLS, CDR2 YYNGEE. This CDR3 is CASSLDRELFF. The CDR3 nucleotides read TGTGCCAGCAGCCTCGATAGGGAGCTGTTTTTT.

Here the CDR3 DNA reads TGTGCCAGCAGTGGACTAGCGGGAGGGAAGAAAGAGACCCAGTACTTC. Amino acids: CASSGLAGGKKETQYF. The J gene is TRBJ2-5, the V gene TRBV6-1, with TRBD2 identical over 14 bases. With 4 bases clipped from V and 3 bases from J, the junction kept 4 bases outside the gene matches. The CDR3 has 16 residues. Per the germline V gene, CDR1 is MNHNS and CDR2 is SASEGT.

This clonotype appeared a single time. The genes are TRBV29-1 and TRBJ1-2; TRBD1 is a possible D gene (5 bases). The germline CDR1 and CDR2 sequences are SQVTM and ANQGSEA. Trimming removed 6 bases at V and 8 bases at J, with 13 bases between. The CDR3 has 11 residues. As DNA, the CDR3 is TGCAGCGTCTCATTGGGGGGGGGCTACACCTTC. Residues: CSVSLGGGYTF.

This clonotype came up once. The chain uses TRBV7-9 and TRBJ2-5; 8 nucleotides line up with TRBD1. The CDR3 covers 16 residues. Per the germline V gene, CDR1 is SEHNR and CDR2 is FQNEAQ (reference sequence). Trimming removed 6 bases from V and 5 bases from J; junction bases left unmatched: 14. CDR3: CASREDGQGGLETQYF. CDR3 bases: TGTGCCAGCAGAGAAGATGGACAGGGTGGTTTGGAGACCCAGTACTTC.

This chain joins TRBV4-2 and TRBJ2-2, with D hard to call. The length of the CDR3 is 15 residues. V lost 3 bases to trimming and J lost 6 bases, with 14 bases between them. The germline CDR1 and CDR2 sequences are LGHNA and YNFKEQ. CDR3 residues: CASSHNLGKAGELFF. CDR3 bases: TGTGCCAGCAGCCACAATCTAGGGAAGGCCGGGGAGCTGTTTTTT.

This clonotype was observed at least ten times. This chain uses TRBV5-1 with TRBJ1-2, with 9 bases fitting TRBD1. The CDR3 consists of 15 residues. V was clipped by 4 bases and J by 0 bases; unmatched bases: 4. From germline, CDR1 is SGHRS and CDR2 YFSETQ. The CDR3, as DNA: TGCGCCAGCAGCCTCGGACAGGGGACTAACTATGGCTACACCTTC. It specifies CASSLGQGTNYGYTF.

This rearrangement joins TRBV4-1 to TRBJ2-5; 8 bases agree with TRBD1. This CDR3 region has 13 residues. Unmatched junction bases numbered 3, after V lost 4 bases and J lost 5 bases. Germline CDR1 reads MGHRA; CDR2 reads YSYEKL. In DNA form, the CDR3 reads TGCGCCAGCAGCCGACAGGGGCGCGAGACCCAGTACTTC. This sequence encodes CASSRQGRETQYF.

This clonotype was recorded many times. The rearrangement joins TRBV7-3 to TRBJ1-2; D gene ambiguous. CDR3 length: 13 amino acids. Germline V CDR1 and CDR2: SGHTA, FQGTGA. V was trimmed by 5 bases and J by 4 bases, leaving 11 bases between them. The CDR3 sequence: CASSPGIGYGYTF. The CDR3 coding sequence is TGTGCCAGCAGCCCCGGGATCGGCTATGGCTACACCTTC.

This clonotype occurred once. The conserved closing phenylalanine or tryptophan is absent in this CDR3, likely reflecting a read error. V gene TRBV12-3 or TRBV12-4 combines with J gene TRBJ1-6, with D uncertain. The CDR3 is made up of 13 amino acids. Trimming shortened V by 5 bases and J by 9 bases, and 11 bases separated the two germline ends. For the CDR3, the DNA is TGTGCCAGCAGTCTCGACGTGGGTTCACCCCTCCACCTG. Translation: CASSLDVGSPLHL.

This clonotype was seen at least ten times. The chain carries TRBV11-2 and TRBJ1-3; D is ambiguous. Germline assignment: CDR1 SGHAT and CDR2 FQNNGV. This CDR3 region has 16 residues. The V gene lost 1 base and the J gene lost 0 bases, with 10 bases spanning the gap. The CDR3 loop is CASSLVLPVSGNTIYF. CDR3 coding DNA: TGTGCCAGCAGCTTAGTGCTTCCAGTCTCTGGAAACACCATATATTTT.

The V call is TRBV7-8, the J call TRBJ2-3, with 8 nucleotides matching TRBD2. The CDR3 length is 12 residues. Germline loops: CDR1 SGHVS, CDR2 FQNEAQ. The CDR3 nucleotides are TGTGGGGCGGGAGGTGGGGCAGATACGCAGTATTTT. Translation gives CGAGGGADTQYF.

The chain has TRBV9 and TRBJ1-6; tentatively, D is TRBD1 (5 bases). Germline values: CDR1 SGDLS, CDR2 YYNGEE. V gave up 4 bases and J gave up 11 bases, with 22 bases separating them. This CDR3 has 16 residues. The CDR3 protein is CASSQGVARLQAPLHF. As DNA, the CDR3 is TGTGCCAGCAGCCAAGGGGTTGCCAGGCTTCAGGCACCCCTCCACTTT.

The rearrangement links TRBV20-1 to TRBJ1-2, with TRBD1 as a possible D gene (5 bases). The CDR3 is 11 residues long. With 6 bases removed from V and 12 bases from J, the gap between germline ends came to 17 bases. From germline, CDR1 is DFQATT and CDR2 SNEGSKA (reference sequence). CDR3 region: CSARMGPGNTF. CDR3 coding DNA: TGCAGTGCCCGAATGGGGCCGGGAAACACCTTC.

Note on this clonotype: Possible read error: a much larger clone is one base away. V is TRBV27 and J is TRBJ2-2; 7 nucleotides align to TRBD1. The CDR3 is made up of 13 amino acids. Looked up from germline, CDR1 is MNHEY and CDR2 is SMNVEV (reference sequence). The chain's CDR3 is CASSTGDPGELLF. In DNA, the CDR3 is TGTGCCAGCAGTACAGGGGACCCCGGGGAGCTGCTTTTT.

The sample holds many counts of this clonotype. The DNA of the CDR3 is TGTGCCTGGGACGGGACAGGGGGCACTGAAGCTTTCTTT. It is translated as CAWDGTGGTEAFF. This rearrangement joins TRBV30 to TRBJ1-1; TRBD1 aligns across 11 bases. The J segment lost 4 bases and the V segment lost 5 bases, leaving 3 bases of the junction unmatched. This CDR3 spans 13 amino acids. The germline V gene encodes CDR1 GTSNPN and CDR2 SVGIG (reference sequence). Full variable domain (outside the CDR3, taken from reference TRBV30 and TRBJ1-1): SQTIHQWPATLVQPVGSPLSLECTVEGTSNPNLYWYRQAAGRGLQLLFYSVGIGQISSEVPQNLSASRPQDRQFILSSKKLLLSDSGFYLCAWDGTGGTEAFFGQGTRLTVV.

Comment on this clonotype: One end of the junction varies from germline; a read error may be responsible. The chain joins TRBV19 to TRBJ2-1; 7 positions agree with TRBD1. Germline lookup yields CDR1 LNHDA and CDR2 SQIVND (reference sequence). The CDR3 runs to 16 residues. The chain's CDR3 is CASSIRGTANTDEEFF. Written as DNA, the CDR3 is TGTGCCAGTAGTATAAGAGGGACAGCAAACACTGATGAGGAGTTCTTC.

This clonotype appeared many times. The rearrangement uses TRBV6-6 and TRBJ2-7; no definite D call. Germline CDR1 and CDR2: MNHNY and SVGAGI (reference sequence). This CDR3 is built from 13 residues. V lost 5 bases, J lost 0 bases, and 8 bases lay in between. This CDR3 is CASSLQTSYEQYF. The CDR3 DNA reads as TGTGCCAGCAGTCTACAGACCTCCTACGAGCAGTACTTC.

This clonotype was detected ten times or more. This chain joins TRBV6-1 and TRBJ2-7; TRBD1 matches at 7 bases. This CDR3 region has 15 residues. The germline gives CDR1 MNHNS, CDR2 SASEGT. Trimming at V came to 2 bases and at J to 2 bases, leaving 6 bases not matched to a gene. CDR3 nucleotide sequence: TGTGCCAGCAGTGAAAACCGGGACAGTCCCTACGAGCAGTACTTC. It is translated as CASSENRDSPYEQYF.

This sequence joins TRBV14 and TRBJ2-2; 13 nucleotides line up with TRBD2. Germline values: CDR1 SGHDN, CDR2 FVKESK. The CDR3 consists of 16 residues. V trimming: 5 bases; J trimming: 6 bases; junction bases outside the gene matches: 6. CDR3 amino acids: CASSKRGLAGSGELFF. The CDR3 nucleotides are TGTGCCAGCAGCAAACGGGGACTAGCGGGATCCGGGGAGCTGTTTTTT.

The chain recombines TRBV18 with TRBJ2-3; tentative D call: TRBD2 (7 bases). V was clipped by 2 bases and J by 6 bases, with 12 bases between them. The CDR3 covers 14 residues. Germline assignment: CDR1 KGHSH and CDR2 LQKENI. CDR3 coding DNA: TGTGCCAGCTCACCAGGGGGGGGCTCGGATACGCAGTATTTT. It specifies CASSPGGGSDTQYF.

The rearrangement uses TRBV7-3 and TRBJ1-2, with D maybe TRBD1 (6 bases). Germline-derived CDR1 and CDR2 are SGHTA and FQGTGA. The CDR3 totals 14 residues. Trimming removed 3 bases at V and 8 bases at J, with 16 bases between. The CDR3 nucleotides are TGTGCCAGCAGCTTTGGTTCCAGGGGAGGCGGCTACACCTTC. The encoded protein is CASSFGSRGGGYTF.

Turning to this clonotype: One junction end does not reproduce the germline sequence, and a read error may be involved. V is TRBV19 and J is TRBJ1-2; D is possibly TRBD1 (6 bases). Per germline, CDR1 LNHDA and CDR2 SQIVND (reference sequence). The CDR3 consists of 16 residues. The CDR3 DNA is TGTGTCAGTAGTATGGGGGGGACAATAGTTAACTATGGCTACACCTTC. Its protein product is CVSSMGGTIVNYGYTF.

This chain connects TRBV9 to TRBJ2-7; D ambiguous. Trimming pared 2 bases from V and 1 base from J, leaving 7 bases between. In germline, CDR1 is SGDLS, CDR2 YYNGEE. This CDR3 has 13 amino acids. CDR3 sequence reads: CASSVADSYEQYF. CDR3 DNA sequence: TGTGCCAGCAGCGTGGCGGATTCCTACGAGCAGTACTTC.

This clonotype has a count of ten or more. This sequence may be a read error, since a much larger clone differs from it by one base. The CDR3 here is CASSLNQREREAQYF. Written as DNA, the CDR3 is TGCGCCAGCAGCTTGAACCAGCGGGAGAGGGAGGCCCAGTACTTC. The chain has TRBV5-1 and TRBJ2-5, with 8 bases aligning to TRBD2. Looked up from germline, CDR1 is SGHRS and CDR2 is YFSETQ. This CDR3 comprises 15 residues. V shed 1 base, J shed 9 bases, and the junction held 11 bases outside the gene matches.

This clonotype occurred many times. The J gene is TRBJ2-7, the V gene TRBV3-1; 8 bases are shared with TRBD2. CDR3 length: 16 residues. The V and J ends lost 1 base and 4 bases, in that order; junction bases with no gene match: 9. Per germline, CDR1 LGHDT and CDR2 YNNKEL (reference sequence). CDR3 DNA: TGTGCCAGCAGCCAAGCCCCCGGCGGGAGGCAATACGAGCAGTACTTC. As protein: CASSQAPGGRQYEQYF.

In regard to this clonotype: An end of the junction differs from the germline gene, which may be a read error. V and J are TRBV29-1 and TRBJ2-2; TRBD2 matches 7 bases. This CDR3 comprises 13 residues. Germline V gives CDR1 SQVTM, CDR2 ANQGSEA. The CDR3: CSVDGPNRGELSF. CDR3 coding DNA: TGCAGCGTTGATGGACCCAATCGGGGGGAGCTGTCTTTT.

This clonotype was seen repeatedly, ten times or more. The CDR3 DNA reads TGTGCCAGTAGTCCCTCCCGGACCGATCCCCAGCATTTT. Translated: CASSPSRTDPQHF. This chain connects TRBV19 to TRBJ1-5; D unclear. V lost 5 bases and J 10 bases, leaving 15 bases between the germline ends. In germline, CDR1 is LNHDA, CDR2 SQIVND (reference sequence). This CDR3 is 13 amino acids long.

In its sample, this clonotype is medium-sized (0.01 to 0.1%). The V and J genes are TRBV29-1 and TRBJ1-1; 9 bases line up with TRBD1. This CDR3 comprises 13 residues. Germline loops: CDR1 SQVTM, CDR2 ANQGSEA. V lost 6 bases, J lost 4 bases, and 6 bases stayed unmatched. The CDR3 region is CSVDGQGSTEAFF. The CDR3 bases are TGCAGCGTGGATGGACAGGGGAGCACTGAAGCTTTCTTT.